The present T cell receptor beta chain was sequenced within a study of OX40 agonist ivuxolimab in advanced cancers. Using immunoSEQ multiplex PCR, the repertoire was profiled, and TCRdb retains in-frame clones only, with some absent. Of about 23,000 clones in the sample, roughly 84% were seen once. This clone was picked up one time. The CDR3 extends over 14 amino acids. In germline, CDR1 is SGDLS, CDR2 YYNGEE. V dropped 1 base and J dropped 2 bases, with 9 bases sitting between them. V gene TRBV9 combines with J gene TRBJ2-5; D gene unclear. This clonotype originated in an adult with an advanced solid tumor such as melanoma, head and neck, liver or kidney cancer. Sequences were derived from CD4+ or CD8+ T cells sorted from blood, sampled in a trial of the OX40 agonist ivuxolimab. CDR3 sequence: CASSVRAGQETQYF. For the CDR3, the DNA is TGTGCCAGCAGCGTAAGGGCAGGACAAGAGACCCAGTACTTC. The full variable domain, with the rest looked up from reference TRBV9 and TRBJ2-5, is DSGVTQTPKHLITATGQRVTLRCSPRSGDLSVYWYQQSLDQGLQFLIQYYNGEERAKGNILERFSAQQFPDLHSELNLSSLELGDSALYFCASSVRAGQETQYFGPGTRLLVL.